This entry lists 18 T cell receptor beta chains sequenced from one sample in a study of regulatory T cells in long-lasting Graves disease. According to the study, TCR beta libraries were built with iRepertoire HTBI primers and CDR3-region Arm-PCR. TCRdb reprocessed the multiplex PCR reads with MiXCR, giving one entry per CDR3 protein. This table has under 450,000 distinct CDR3 sequences, around 15% appearing once. Time point defined: newly diagnosed GD, antithyroid drugs for less than 3 months. Scientists built the TCR library using RNA that was extracted from PBMCs. These sequences were also reported in another study, on T cells in Graves' hyperthyroidism and ophthalmopathy.

The sample was peripheral blood mononuclear cells (PBMCs), taken at new diagnosis, from a patient treated with antithyroid drugs. Receptor source: a woman under 30 with Graves disease.

This clonotype was observed at least ten times. This chain links TRBV28 with TRBJ1-5; D gene uncertain. The V gene lost 2 bases and the J gene lost 4 bases, with 9 bases spanning the gap. Germline assignment: CDR1 MDHEN and CDR2 SYDVKM. This CDR3 contains 14 residues. CDR3: CASSLGQKNQPQHF. The CDR3 coding sequence is TGTGCCAGCAGTTTAGGTCAGAAAAATCAGCCCCAGCATTTT.

Many counts were recorded for this clonotype. The genes are TRBV12-3 or TRBV12-4 and TRBJ2-5; no definite D call. This CDR3 is 17 amino acids long. Between the trimmed V and J ends, which lost 0 bases and 1 base, there was a span of 15 bases. For the CDR3, the DNA is TGTGCCAGCAGTTTAGCCCCCTTACTGGCGGTCCAAGAGACCCAGTACTTC. It translates to CASSLAPLLAVQETQYF.

This clonotype was detected many times. The V gene is TRBV12-3 or TRBV12-4, the J gene TRBJ2-2; the D gene could be TRBD1 or TRBD2 (6 bases each). The ends were cut back, 7 bases at V and 7 bases at J, with 13 bases in the middle. This CDR3 contains 13 residues. In DNA form, the CDR3 reads TGTGCCAGCAAACGGGGGCCGGGCGGGGAGCTGTTTTTT. Its translation is CASKRGPGGELFF.

This clonotype was recorded many times. V gene TRBV12-3 or TRBV12-4 combines with J gene TRBJ2-5; D gene uncertain. Trimming took off 5 bases at V and 2 bases at J, with 12 bases between the two ends. The CDR3 consists of 14 residues. CDR3 region: CASSTRSRQETQYF. The CDR3 DNA reads TGTGCCAGCAGTACCCGGAGTAGGCAAGAGACCCAGTACTTC.

The chain joins TRBV11-2 to TRBJ2-5, with D perhaps assigned TRBD1 or TRBD2 (6 bases each). The germline gives CDR1 SGHAT, CDR2 FQNNGV. The CDR3 is 13 amino acids. Trimming pared 2 bases from V and 8 bases from J, leaving 12 bases between. The DNA for the CDR3 is TGTGCCAGCAGCTTAAGGGGGGACCGTACCCAGTACTTC. It encodes CASSLRGDRTQYF. Variable domain in full (rest from reference TRBV11-2 and TRBJ2-5): EAGVAQSPRYKIIEKRQSVAFWCNPISGHATLYWYQQILGQGPKLLIQFQNNGVVDDSQLPKDRFSAERLKGVDSTLKIQPAKLEDSAVYLCASSLRGDRTQYFGPGTRLLVL.

This clonotype was detected many times. V and J are TRBV2 and TRBJ2-6, with D possibly matching TRBD1 (5 bases). This CDR3 contains 16 residues. V shed 2 bases and J shed 0 bases, with 8 bases lying between them. Germline lookup yields CDR1 SNHLY and CDR2 FYNNEI. The CDR3 nucleotides are TGTGCCAGCAGTGAATCTGGGGCCTCTGGGGCCAACGTCCTGACTTTC. Translated, it gives CASSESGASGANVLTF.

This clonotype was recorded at least ten times. The V gene is TRBV27, the J gene TRBJ1-1, with D hard to call. Germline V gene lookup returns CDR1 MNHEY and CDR2 SMNVEV (reference sequence). The V end lost 3 bases, the J end lost 0 bases, and 8 bases lay between the germline ends. CDR3 length: 14 amino acids. The CDR3 spells CASSFRGLNTEAFF. The CDR3 DNA reads TGTGCCAGCAGTTTCCGGGGTTTGAACACTGAAGCTTTCTTT.

This clonotype was detected ten times or more. The chain links TRBV12-3 or TRBV12-4 to TRBJ2-1; tentative D call: TRBD2 (7 bases). Trimming shortened V by 7 bases and J by 5 bases, and 15 bases separated the two germline ends. CDR3 length equals 14 residues. The CDR3 bases are TGTGCCAGCACCCCCGGGGGGCTGAACAATGAGCAGTTCTTC. Translating it yields CASTPGGLNNEQFF.

Many counts were recorded for this clonotype. This rearrangement joins TRBV18 to TRBJ2-7; 7 bases are shared with TRBD1. The CDR3 consists of 18 residues. CDR1 and CDR2 (germline): KGHSH, LQKENI. V lost 4 bases, J lost 3 bases, and 18 bases stayed unmatched. The CDR3 reads CASSRGISTGPKVYEQYF. The CDR3 DNA follows: TGTGCCAGCTCACGGGGGATTTCGACAGGGCCAAAGGTCTACGAGCAGTACTTC. The whole variable domain, filled in from reference TRBV18 and TRBJ2-7, reads NAGVMQNPRHLVRRRGQEARLRCSPMKGHSHVYWYRQLPEEGLKFMVYLQKENIIDESGMPKERFSAEFPKEGPSILRIQQVVRGDSAAYFCASSRGISTGPKVYEQYFGPGTRLTVT.

This clonotype showed up many times. This chain connects TRBV2 to TRBJ2-1, with D perhaps matching TRBD1 or TRBD2 (5 bases each). The CDR3 is 15 residues long. Germline CDR1 and CDR2: SNHLY and FYNNEI. V was shortened by 7 bases and J by 8 bases, with 21 bases between the two germline ends. CDR3 loop: CASKPSGQAAYEQFF. The CDR3 DNA is TGTGCCAGCAAACCTTCGGGGCAGGCAGCGTATGAGCAGTTCTTC.

This clonotype was recorded at least ten times. No DNA is shown, since the ends of the CDR3 on it are uncertain; the CDR3 is the one TCRdb lists. The chain uses TRBV3-1 and TRBJ2-1; TRBD1, the D gene given by the table, was not confirmed from the DNA. The CDR3 extends over 16 residues, inclusive of both ends. Germline loops: CDR1 LGHDT, CDR2 YNNKEL (reference sequence). This CDR3 is CASSPSISVGGDEQFF.

V and J are TRBV25-1 and TRBJ2-1, with D maybe TRBD1 (5 bases). V gave up 4 bases and J gave up 4 bases, with 8 bases separating them. The CDR3 loop spans 13 amino acids. Germline CDR1 is MGHDK and CDR2 is SYGVNS. The CDR3 is CASSGTGYNEQFF. In DNA, the CDR3 is TGTGCCAGCAGTGGTACAGGTTACAATGAGCAGTTCTTC.

The J gene is TRBJ2-7, the V gene TRBV25-1; 7 nucleotides align to TRBD1. Germline assignment: CDR1 MGHDK and CDR2 SYGVNS. The CDR3 extends over 20 amino acids. The ends lost 1 base at V and 3 bases at J; junction bases unmatched: 21. CDR3 nucleotide sequence: TGTGCCAGCAGTGAATTCTTATCGGCTAGCAGCCTATCAGGGGGCTACGAGCAGTACTTC. Translated: CASSEFLSASSLSGGYEQYF.

This clonotype was counted many times. The chain couples TRBV5-1 to TRBJ1-1; D is unclear. The ends were cut back, 4 bases at V and 7 bases at J, with 17 bases in the middle. The germline V gene encodes CDR1 SGHRS and CDR2 YFSETQ. The CDR3 spans 14 residues. CDR3 sequence reads: CASSILGSTLEAFF. In DNA, the CDR3 is TGCGCCAGCAGCATCTTGGGAAGCACACTTGAAGCTTTCTTT.

The sample holds many counts of this clonotype. This chain connects TRBV2 to TRBJ1-1; no definite D call. Germline CDR1 and CDR2: SNHLY and FYNNEI. V was trimmed by 0 bases and J by 4 bases, leaving 6 bases between them. The CDR3 covers 13 residues. The CDR3 reads CASSEAGRTEAFF. CDR3 nucleotide sequence: TGTGCCAGCAGTGAAGCGGGTCGCACTGAAGCTTTCTTT. The whole variable domain, filled in from reference TRBV2 and TRBJ1-1, reads EPEVTQTPSHQVTQMGQEVILRCVPISNHLYFYWYRQILGQKVEFLVSFYNNEISEKSEIFDDQFSVERPDGSNFTLKIRSTKLEDSAMYFCASSEAGRTEAFFGQGTRLTVV.

This clonotype was counted at least ten times. This chain links TRBV3-1 with TRBJ2-2, with 8 bases fitting TRBD1. Germline lookup yields CDR1 LGHDT and CDR2 YNNKEL (reference sequence). The CDR3 extends over 16 amino acids. Trimming took 4 bases from V and 7 from J; bases not matched to a gene: 11. The CDR3 loop reads CASSRVPTGVNGELFF. The CDR3 DNA is TGTGCCAGCAGCCGTGTGCCGACAGGGGTTAACGGGGAGCTGTTTTTT.

This clonotype was observed a handful of times. Sequence at one end of the junction differs from germline and may be a read error. The chain recombines TRBV5-1 with TRBJ2-3; D is possibly TRBD2 (5 bases). The CDR3 sequence is 8 residues long. The germline V gene has CDR1 SGHRS and CDR2 YFSETQ. Written as DNA, the CDR3 is TGCGCCAGCAGCGACGGGGTTTTT. Translated, it gives CASSDGVF. Using reference TRBV5-1 and TRBJ2-3 for the parts outside the CDR3, the full variable domain is KAGVTQTPRYLIKTRGQQVTLSCSPISGHRSVSWYQQTPGQGLQFLFEYFSETQRNKGNFPGRFSGRQFSNSRSEMNVSTLELGDSALYLCASSDGVFGPGTRLTVL.

This chain links TRBV5-5 with TRBJ2-3; D unclear. This CDR3 spans 14 amino acids. The germline CDR1 and CDR2 sequences are SGHKS and YYEKEE (reference sequence). Trimming stripped 4 bases from V and 6 bases from J, with 15 bases between. The CDR3, as DNA: TGTGCCAGCAGCCTGAGACCAGGTTCGGATACGCAGTATTTT. This sequence encodes CASSLRPGSDTQYF. Variable domain in full (rest from reference TRBV5-5 and TRBJ2-3): DAGVTQSPTHLIKTRGQQVTLRCSPISGHKSVSWYQQVLGQGPQFIFQYYEKEERGRGNFPDRFSARQFPNYSSELNVNALLLGDSALYLCASSLRPGSDTQYFGPGTRLTVL.